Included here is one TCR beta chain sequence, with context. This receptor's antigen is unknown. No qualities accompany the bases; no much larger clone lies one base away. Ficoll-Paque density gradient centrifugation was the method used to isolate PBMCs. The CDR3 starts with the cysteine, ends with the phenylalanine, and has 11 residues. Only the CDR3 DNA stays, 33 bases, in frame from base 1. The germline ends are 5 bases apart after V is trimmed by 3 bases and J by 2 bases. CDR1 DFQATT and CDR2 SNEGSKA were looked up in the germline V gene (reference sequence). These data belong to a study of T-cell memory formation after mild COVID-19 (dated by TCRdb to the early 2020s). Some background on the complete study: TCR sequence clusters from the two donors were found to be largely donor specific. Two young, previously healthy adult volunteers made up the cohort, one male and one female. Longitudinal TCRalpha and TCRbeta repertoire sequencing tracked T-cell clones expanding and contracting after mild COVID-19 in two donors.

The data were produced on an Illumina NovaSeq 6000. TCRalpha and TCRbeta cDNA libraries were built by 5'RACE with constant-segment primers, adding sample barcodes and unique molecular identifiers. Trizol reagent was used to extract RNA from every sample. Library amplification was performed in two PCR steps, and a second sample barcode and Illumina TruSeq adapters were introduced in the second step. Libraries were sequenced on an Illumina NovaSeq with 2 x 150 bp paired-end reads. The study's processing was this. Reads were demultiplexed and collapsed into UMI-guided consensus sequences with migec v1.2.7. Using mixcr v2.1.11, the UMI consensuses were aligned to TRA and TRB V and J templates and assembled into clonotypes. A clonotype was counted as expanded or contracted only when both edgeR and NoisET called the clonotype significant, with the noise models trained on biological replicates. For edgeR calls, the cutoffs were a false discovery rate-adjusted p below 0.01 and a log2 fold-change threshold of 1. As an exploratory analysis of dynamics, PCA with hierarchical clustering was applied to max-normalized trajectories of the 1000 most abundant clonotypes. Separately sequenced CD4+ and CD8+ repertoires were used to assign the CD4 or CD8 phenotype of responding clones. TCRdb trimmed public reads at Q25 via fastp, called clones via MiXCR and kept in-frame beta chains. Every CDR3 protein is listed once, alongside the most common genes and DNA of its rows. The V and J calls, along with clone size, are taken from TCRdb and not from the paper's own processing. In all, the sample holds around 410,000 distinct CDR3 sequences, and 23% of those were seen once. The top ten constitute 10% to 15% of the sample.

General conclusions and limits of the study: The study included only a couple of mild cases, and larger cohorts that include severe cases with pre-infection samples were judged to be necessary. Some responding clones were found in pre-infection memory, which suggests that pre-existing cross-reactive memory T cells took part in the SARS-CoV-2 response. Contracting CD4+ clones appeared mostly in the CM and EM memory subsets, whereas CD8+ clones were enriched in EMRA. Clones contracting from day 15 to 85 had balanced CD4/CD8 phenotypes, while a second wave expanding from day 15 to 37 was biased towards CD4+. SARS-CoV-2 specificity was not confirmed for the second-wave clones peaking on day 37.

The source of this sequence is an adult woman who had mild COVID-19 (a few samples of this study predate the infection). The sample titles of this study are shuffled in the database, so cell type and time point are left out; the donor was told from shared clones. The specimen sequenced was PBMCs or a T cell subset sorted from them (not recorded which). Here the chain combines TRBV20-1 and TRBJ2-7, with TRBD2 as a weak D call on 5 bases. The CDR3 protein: CSASGTYEQYF. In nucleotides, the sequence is TGCAGTGCTAGCGGGACCTACGAGCAGTACTTC.